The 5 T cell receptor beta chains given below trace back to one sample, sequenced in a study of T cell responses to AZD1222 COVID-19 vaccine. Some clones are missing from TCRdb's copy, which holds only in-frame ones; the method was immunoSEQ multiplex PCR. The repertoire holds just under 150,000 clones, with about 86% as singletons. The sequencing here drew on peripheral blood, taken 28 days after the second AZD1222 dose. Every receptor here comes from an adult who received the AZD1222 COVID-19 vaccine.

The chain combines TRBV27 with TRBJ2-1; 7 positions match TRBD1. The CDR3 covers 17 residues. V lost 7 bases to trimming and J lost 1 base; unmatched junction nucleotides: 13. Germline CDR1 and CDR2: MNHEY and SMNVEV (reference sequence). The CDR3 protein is CASTGTVFSGSYNEQFF. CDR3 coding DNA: TGTGCCAGCACCGGGACAGTATTTTCCGGGTCCTACAATGAGCAGTTCTTC.

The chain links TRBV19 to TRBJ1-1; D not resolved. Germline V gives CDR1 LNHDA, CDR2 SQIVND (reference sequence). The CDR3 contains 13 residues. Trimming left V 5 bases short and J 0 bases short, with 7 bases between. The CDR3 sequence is CASSLTMNTEAFF. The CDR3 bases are TGTGCCAGTAGTCTCACCATGAACACTGAAGCTTTCTTT.

This chain's CDR3 is CASSLFPGPRGNYTF. CDR3 coding DNA: TGCGCCAGCAGCTTGTTCCCGGGACCTCGAGGGAACTACACCTTC. The rearrangement joins TRBV5-1 to TRBJ1-2, with D perhaps TRBD1 (5 bases). The CDR3 has 15 residues. Germline V CDR1 and CDR2: SGHRS, YFSETQ. The V and J ends lost 1 base and 10 bases respectively, with 20 bases between them.

The CDR3 reads CASSSRTSGTDTQYF. CDR3 in DNA: TGTGCCAGCAGCTCCCGGACTAGCGGTACAGATACGCAGTATTTT. The V and J genes are TRBV9 and TRBJ2-3; 10 bases match TRBD2. Germline CDR1 reads SGDLS; CDR2 reads YYNGEE. J was trimmed by 3 bases and V by 4 bases; bases with no gene match: 5. The CDR3 extends over 15 amino acids.

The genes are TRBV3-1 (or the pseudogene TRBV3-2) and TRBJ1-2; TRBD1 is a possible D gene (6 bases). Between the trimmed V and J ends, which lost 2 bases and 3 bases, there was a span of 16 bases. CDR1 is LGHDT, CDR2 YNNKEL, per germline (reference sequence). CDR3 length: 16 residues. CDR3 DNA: TGTGCCAGCAGCCAACTCCTCCGGGACAATGACTATGGCTACACCTTC. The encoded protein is CASSQLLRDNDYGYTF.